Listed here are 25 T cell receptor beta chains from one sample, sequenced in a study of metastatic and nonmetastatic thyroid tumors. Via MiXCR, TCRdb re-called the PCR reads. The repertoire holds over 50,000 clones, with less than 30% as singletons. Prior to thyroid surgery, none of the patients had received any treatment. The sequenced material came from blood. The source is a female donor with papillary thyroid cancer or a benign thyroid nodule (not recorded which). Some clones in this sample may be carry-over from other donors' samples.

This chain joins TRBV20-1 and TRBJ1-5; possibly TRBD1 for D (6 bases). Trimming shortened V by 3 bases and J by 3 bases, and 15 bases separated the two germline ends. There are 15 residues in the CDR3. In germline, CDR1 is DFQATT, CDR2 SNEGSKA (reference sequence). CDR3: CSARWGGGPNQPQHF. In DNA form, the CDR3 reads TGCAGTGCTAGGTGGGGGGGCGGACCCAATCAGCCCCAGCATTTT.

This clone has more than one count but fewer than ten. The CDR3 reads CASSSGRARGNTIYF. The CDR3 DNA reads TGTGCCAGCAGTTCGGGGAGGGCGAGAGGAAACACCATATATTTT. The chain couples TRBV27 to TRBJ1-3; D remains ambiguous. CDR3 size: 15 residues. V was cut by 4 bases and J by 4 bases, with 14 bases left in between. Germline V gives CDR1 MNHEY, CDR2 SMNVEV (reference sequence).

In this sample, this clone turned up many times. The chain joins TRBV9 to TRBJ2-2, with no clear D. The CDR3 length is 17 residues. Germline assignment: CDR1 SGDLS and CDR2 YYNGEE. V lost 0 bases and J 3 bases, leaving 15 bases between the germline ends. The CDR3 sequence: CASSVAQGYLDTGELFF. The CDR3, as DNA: TGTGCCAGCAGCGTAGCTCAAGGGTACCTGGACACCGGGGAGCTGTTTTTT.

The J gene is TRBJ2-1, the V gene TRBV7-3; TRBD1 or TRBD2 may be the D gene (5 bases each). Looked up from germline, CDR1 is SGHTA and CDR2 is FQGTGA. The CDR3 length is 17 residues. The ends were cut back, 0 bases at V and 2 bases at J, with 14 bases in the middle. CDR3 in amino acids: CASSLTGTPWAYNEQFF. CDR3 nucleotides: TGTGCCAGCAGCTTAACCGGGACCCCTTGGGCCTACAATGAGCAGTTCTTC.

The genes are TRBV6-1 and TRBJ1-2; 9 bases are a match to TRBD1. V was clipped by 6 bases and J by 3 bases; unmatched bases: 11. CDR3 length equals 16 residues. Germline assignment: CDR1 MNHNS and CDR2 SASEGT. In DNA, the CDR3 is TGTGCCAGCAGAACCCTTTCCGGGACAGGGTACTATGGCTACACCTTC. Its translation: CASRTLSGTGYYGYTF.

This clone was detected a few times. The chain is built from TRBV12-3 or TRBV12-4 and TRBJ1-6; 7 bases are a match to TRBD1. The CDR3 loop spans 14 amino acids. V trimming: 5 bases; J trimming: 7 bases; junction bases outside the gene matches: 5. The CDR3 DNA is TGTGCCAGCAGTGACAGGGAGGGGAATTCACCCCTCCACTTT. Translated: CASSDREGNSPLHF.

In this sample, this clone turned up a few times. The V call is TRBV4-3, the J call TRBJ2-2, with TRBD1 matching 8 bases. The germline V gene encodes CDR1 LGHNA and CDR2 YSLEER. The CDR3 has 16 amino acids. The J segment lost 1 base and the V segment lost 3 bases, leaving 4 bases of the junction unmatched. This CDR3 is CASSHRDRRNTGELFF. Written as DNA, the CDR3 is TGCGCCAGCAGCCACCGGGACAGGAGGAACACCGGGGAGCTGTTTTTT.

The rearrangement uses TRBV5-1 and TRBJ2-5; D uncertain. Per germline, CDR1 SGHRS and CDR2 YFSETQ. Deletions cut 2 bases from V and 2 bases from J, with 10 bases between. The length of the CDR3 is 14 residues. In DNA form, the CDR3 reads TGCGCCAGCAGCTTTAGCTCACCTCAAGAGACCCAGTACTTC. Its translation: CASSFSSPQETQYF. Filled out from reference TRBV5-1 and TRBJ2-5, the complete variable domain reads KAGVTQTPRYLIKTRGQQVTLSCSPISGHRSVSWYQQTPGQGLQFLFEYFSETQRNKGNFPGRFSGRQFSNSRSEMNVSTLELGDSALYLCASSFSSPQETQYFGPGTRLLVL.

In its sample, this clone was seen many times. The DNA for the CDR3 is TGTGCCAGCAGCAAGCCGGGGGGGCACAATGAGCAGTTCTTC. Translating it yields CASSKPGGHNEQFF. The V and J genes are TRBV6-1 and TRBJ2-1; 8 bases match TRBD2. This CDR3 is 14 amino acids long. CDR1 MNHNS and CDR2 SASEGT come from the germline V gene. The V segment lost 6 bases and the J segment 5 bases; nucleotides outside the gene matches: 6.

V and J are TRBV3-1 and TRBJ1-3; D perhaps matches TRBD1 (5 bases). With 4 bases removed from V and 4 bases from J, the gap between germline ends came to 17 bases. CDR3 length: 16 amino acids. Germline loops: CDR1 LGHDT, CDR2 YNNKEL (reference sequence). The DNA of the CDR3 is TGTGCCAGCAGCCCGTACCCCCTACAGGAAGGAAACACCATATATTTT. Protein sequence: CASSPYPLQEGNTIYF.

CDR3 region: CASSIVGPGDEQYF. The CDR3 DNA follows: TGTGCCAGTAGTATAGTGGGACCCGGGGACGAGCAGTACTTC. The gene calls are TRBV19 and TRBJ2-7, with D possibly being TRBD1 or TRBD2 (5 bases each). Germline lookup yields CDR1 LNHDA and CDR2 SQIVND (reference sequence). CDR3 length: 14 residues. Trimming pared 1 base from V and 5 bases from J, leaving 12 bases between.

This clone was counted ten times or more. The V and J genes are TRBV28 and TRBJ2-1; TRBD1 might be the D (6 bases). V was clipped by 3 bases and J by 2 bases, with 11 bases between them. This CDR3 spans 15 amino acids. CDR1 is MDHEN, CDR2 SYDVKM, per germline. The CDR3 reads CASSLKWTAYNEQFF. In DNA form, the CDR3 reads TGTGCCAGCAGTTTGAAGTGGACAGCCTACAATGAGCAGTTCTTC.

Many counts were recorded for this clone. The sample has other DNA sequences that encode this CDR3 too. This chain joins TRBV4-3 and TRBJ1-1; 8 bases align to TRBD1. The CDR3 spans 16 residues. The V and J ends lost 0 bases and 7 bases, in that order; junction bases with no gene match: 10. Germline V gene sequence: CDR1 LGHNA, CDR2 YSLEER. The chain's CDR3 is CASSQEPRGRVGEAFF. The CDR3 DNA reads TGCGCCAGCAGCCAAGAGCCCAGGGGGCGCGTCGGTGAAGCTTTCTTT.

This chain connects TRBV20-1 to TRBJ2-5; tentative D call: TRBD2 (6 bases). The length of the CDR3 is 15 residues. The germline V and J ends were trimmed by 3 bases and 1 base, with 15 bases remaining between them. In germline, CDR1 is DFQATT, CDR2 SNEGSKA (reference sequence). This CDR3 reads CSARLGPEGQETQYF. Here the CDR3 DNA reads TGCAGTGCTAGGCTGGGCCCGGAGGGCCAAGAGACCCAGTACTTC.

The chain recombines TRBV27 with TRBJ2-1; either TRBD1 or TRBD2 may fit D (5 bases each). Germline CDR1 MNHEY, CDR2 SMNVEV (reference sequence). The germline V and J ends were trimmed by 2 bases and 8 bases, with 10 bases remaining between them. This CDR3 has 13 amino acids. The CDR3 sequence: CASSLKGTYEQFF. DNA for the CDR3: TGTGCCAGCAGTTTAAAGGGGACCTATGAGCAGTTCTTC.

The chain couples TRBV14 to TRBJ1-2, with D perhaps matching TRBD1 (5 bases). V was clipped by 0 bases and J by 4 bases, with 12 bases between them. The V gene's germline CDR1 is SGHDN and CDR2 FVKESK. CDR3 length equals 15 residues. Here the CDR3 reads CASSQDSGSSYGYTF. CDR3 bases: TGTGCCAGCAGCCAAGACTCAGGGAGTTCCTATGGCTACACCTTC.

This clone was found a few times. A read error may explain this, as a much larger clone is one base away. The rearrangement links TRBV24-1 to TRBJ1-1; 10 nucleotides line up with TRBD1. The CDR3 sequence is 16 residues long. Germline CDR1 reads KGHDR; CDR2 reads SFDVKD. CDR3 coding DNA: TGTGCCACCAGTGATGGGACAGGGGCCCGAAACACTCAAGCTTTCTTT. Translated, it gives CATSDGTGARNTQAFF.

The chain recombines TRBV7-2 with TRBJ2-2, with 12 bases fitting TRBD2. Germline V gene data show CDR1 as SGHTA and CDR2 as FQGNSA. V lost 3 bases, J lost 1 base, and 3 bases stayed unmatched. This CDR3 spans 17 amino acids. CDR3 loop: CASSLATSGRNTGELFF. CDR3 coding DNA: TGTGCCAGCAGCTTGGCGACTAGCGGGAGGAACACCGGGGAGCTGTTTTTT.

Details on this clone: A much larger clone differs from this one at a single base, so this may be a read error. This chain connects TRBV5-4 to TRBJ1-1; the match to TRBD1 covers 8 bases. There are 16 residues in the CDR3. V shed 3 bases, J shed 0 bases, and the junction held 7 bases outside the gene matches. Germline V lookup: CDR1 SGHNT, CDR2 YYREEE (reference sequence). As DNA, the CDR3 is TGTGCCAGCAGCTCAGGTCCGGGACAGGTGAACACTGAAGCTTTCTTT. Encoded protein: CASSSGPGQVNTEAFF.

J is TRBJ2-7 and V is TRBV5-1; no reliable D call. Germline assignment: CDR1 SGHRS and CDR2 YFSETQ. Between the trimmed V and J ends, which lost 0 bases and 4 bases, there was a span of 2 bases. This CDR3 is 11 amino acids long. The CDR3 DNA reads TGCGCCAGCAGCTTGGGATACGAGCAGTACTTC. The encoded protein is CASSLGYEQYF.

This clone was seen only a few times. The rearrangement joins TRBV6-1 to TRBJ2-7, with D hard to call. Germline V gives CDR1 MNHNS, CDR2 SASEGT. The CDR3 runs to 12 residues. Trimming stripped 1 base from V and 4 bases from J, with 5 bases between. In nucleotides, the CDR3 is TGTGCCAGCAGTGAAGGTCCTTACGAGCAGTACTTC. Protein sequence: CASSEGPYEQYF.

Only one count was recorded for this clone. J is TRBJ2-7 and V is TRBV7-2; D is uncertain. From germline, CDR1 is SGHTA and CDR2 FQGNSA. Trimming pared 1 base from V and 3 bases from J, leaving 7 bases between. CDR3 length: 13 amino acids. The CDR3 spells CASSLGRSYEQYF. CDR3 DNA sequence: TGTGCCAGCAGCTTAGGGCGGAGCTACGAGCAGTACTTC.

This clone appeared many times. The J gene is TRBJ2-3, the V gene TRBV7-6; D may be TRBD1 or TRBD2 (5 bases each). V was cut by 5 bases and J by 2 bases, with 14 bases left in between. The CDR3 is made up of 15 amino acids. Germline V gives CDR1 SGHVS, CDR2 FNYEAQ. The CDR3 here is CASSGDGGLTDTQYF. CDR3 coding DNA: TGTGCCAGCAGCGGGGACGGCGGCCTCACAGATACGCAGTATTTT. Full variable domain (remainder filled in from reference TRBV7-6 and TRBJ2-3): GAGVSQSPRYKVTKRGQDVALRCDPISGHVSLYWYRQALGQGPEFLTYFNYEAQQDKSGLPNDRFSAERPEGSISTLTIQRTEQRDSAMYRCASSGDGGLTDTQYFGPGTRLTVL.

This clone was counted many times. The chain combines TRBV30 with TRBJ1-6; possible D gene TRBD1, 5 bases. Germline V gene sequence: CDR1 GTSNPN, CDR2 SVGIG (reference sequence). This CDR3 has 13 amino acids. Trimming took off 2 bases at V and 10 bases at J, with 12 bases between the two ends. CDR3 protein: CAWSRQGYSPLHF. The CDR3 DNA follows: TGTGCCTGGAGTCGGCAGGGTTACTCACCCCTCCACTTT.

CDR3 region: CASRESRGRPYNEQFF. The CDR3 DNA follows: TGTGCCAGCAGGGAATCTCGCGGGAGGCCCTACAATGAGCAGTTCTTC. The chain carries TRBV12-3 or TRBV12-4 and TRBJ2-1; 8 bases match TRBD2. V shed 6 bases and J 2 bases; nucleotides not matched to a gene: 9. The CDR3 spans 16 residues.